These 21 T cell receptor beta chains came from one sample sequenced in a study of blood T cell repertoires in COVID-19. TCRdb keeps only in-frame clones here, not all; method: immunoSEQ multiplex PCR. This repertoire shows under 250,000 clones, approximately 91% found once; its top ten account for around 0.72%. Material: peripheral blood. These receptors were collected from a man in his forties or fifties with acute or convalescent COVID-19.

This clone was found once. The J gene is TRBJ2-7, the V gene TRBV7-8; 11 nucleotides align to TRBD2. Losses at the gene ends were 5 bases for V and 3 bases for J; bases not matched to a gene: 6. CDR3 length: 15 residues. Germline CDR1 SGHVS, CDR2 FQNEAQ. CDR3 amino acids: CASSPPGLAGYEQYF. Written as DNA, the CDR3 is TGTGCCAGCAGCCCTCCCGGACTAGCGGGCTACGAGCAGTACTTC. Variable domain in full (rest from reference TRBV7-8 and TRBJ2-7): GAGVSQSPRYKVAKRGQDVALRCDPISGHVSLFWYQQALGQGPEFLTYFQNEAQLDKSGLPSDRFFAERPEGSVSTLKIQRTQQEDSAVYLCASSPPGLAGYEQYFGPGTRLTVT.

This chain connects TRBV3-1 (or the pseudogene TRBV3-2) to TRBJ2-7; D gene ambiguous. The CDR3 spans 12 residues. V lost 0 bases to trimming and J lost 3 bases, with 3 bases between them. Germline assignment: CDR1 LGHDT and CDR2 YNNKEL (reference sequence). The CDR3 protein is CASSQDYYEQYF. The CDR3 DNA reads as TGTGCCAGCAGCCAAGACTACTACGAGCAGTACTTC.

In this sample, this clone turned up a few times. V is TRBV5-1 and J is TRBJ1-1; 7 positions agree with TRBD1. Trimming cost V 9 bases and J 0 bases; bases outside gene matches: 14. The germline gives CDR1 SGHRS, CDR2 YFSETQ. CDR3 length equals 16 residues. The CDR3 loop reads CANGTGALQMNTEAFF. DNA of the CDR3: TGCGCCAACGGCACAGGGGCCCTACAGATGAACACTGAAGCTTTCTTT.

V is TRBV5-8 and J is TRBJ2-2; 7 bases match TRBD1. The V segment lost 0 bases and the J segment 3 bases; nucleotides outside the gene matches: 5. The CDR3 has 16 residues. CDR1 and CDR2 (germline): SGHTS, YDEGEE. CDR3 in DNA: TGTGCCAGCAGCTTGGGGAACGGACAGGACACCGGGGAGCTGTTTTTT. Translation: CASSLGNGQDTGELFF. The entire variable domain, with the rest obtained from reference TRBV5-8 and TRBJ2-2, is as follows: EAGVTQSPTHLIKTRGQQATLRCSPISGHTSVYWYQQALGLGLQFLLWYDEGEERNRGNFPPRFSGRQFPNYSSELNVNALELEDSALYLCASSLGNGQDTGELFFGEGSRLTVL.

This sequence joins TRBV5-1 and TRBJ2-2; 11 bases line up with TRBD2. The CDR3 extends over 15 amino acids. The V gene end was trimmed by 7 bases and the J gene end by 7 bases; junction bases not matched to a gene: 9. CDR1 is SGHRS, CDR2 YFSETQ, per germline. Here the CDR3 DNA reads TGCGCCAGCTCATCTGCGGGACTAGCGGTCGGGGAGCTGTTTTTT. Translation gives CASSSAGLAVGELFF.

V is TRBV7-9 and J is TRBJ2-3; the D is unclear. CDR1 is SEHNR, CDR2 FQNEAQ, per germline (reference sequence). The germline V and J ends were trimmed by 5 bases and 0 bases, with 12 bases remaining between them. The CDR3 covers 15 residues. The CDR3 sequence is CASSRKLFSTDTQYF. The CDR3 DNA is TGTGCCAGCAGCCGAAAGCTGTTTAGCACAGATACGCAGTATTTT.

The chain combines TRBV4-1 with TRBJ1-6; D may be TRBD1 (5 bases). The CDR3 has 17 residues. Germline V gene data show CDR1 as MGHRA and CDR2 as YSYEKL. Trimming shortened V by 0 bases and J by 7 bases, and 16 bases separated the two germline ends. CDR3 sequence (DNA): TGCGCCAGCAGCCAAGATAATGGCGCCCGGGGGAATTCACCCCTCCACTTT. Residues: CASSQDNGARGNSPLHF.

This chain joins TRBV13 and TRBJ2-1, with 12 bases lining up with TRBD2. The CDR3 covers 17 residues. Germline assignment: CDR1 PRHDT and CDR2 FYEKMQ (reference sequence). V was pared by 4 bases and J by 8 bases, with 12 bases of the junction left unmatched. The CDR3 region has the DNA TGTGCCAGCAGCTCCGGGACTAGCGGGCACCCCTGGGATGAGCAGTTCTTC. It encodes CASSSGTSGHPWDEQFF.

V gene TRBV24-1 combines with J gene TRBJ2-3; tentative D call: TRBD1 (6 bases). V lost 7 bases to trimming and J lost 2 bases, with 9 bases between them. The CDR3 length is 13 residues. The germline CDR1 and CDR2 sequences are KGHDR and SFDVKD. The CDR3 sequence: CATRGAYTDTQYF. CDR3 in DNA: TGTGCCACCAGGGGGGCCTACACAGATACGCAGTATTTT.

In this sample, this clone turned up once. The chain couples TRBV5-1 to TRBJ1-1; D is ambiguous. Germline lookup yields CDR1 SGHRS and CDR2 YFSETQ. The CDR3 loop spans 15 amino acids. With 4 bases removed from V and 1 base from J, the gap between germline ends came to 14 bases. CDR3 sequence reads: CASSVMEPANTEAFF. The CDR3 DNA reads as TGCGCCAGCAGCGTTATGGAGCCGGCGAACACTGAAGCTTTCTTT.

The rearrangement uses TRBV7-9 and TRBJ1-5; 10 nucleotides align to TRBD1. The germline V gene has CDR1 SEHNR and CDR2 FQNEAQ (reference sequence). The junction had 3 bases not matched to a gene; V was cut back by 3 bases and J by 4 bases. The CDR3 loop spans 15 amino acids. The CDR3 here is CASSFGTGVNQPQHF. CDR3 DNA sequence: TGTGCCAGCAGCTTTGGGACAGGGGTTAATCAGCCCCAGCATTTT.

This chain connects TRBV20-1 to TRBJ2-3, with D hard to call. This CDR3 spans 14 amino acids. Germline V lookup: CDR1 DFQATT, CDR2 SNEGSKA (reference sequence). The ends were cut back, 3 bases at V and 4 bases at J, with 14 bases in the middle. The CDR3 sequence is CSASAHPSADTQYF. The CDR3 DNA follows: TGCAGTGCTAGTGCGCACCCTTCGGCAGATACGCAGTATTTT.

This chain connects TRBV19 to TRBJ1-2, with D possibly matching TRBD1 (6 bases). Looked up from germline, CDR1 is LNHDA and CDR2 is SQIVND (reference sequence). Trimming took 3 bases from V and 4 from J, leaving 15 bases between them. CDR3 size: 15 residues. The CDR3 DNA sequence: TGTGCCAGTAGTATGCCGGGGGGGCCGAGCTATGGCTACACCTTC. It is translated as CASSMPGGPSYGYTF.

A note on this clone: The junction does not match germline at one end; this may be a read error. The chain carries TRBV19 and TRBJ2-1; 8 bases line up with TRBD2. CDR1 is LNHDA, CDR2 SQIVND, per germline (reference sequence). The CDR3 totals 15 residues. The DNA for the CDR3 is TGTGCCAGTAGCATAGCGGGAAGCTCCTACAATGAGCAGTTCTTC. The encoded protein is CASSIAGSSYNEQFF.

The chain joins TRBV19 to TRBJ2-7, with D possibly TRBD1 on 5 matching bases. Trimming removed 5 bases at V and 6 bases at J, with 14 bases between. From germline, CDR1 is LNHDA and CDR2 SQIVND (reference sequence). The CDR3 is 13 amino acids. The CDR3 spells CASSYQGVGEQYF. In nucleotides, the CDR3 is TGTGCCAGTAGTTATCAGGGCGTCGGCGAGCAGTACTTC.

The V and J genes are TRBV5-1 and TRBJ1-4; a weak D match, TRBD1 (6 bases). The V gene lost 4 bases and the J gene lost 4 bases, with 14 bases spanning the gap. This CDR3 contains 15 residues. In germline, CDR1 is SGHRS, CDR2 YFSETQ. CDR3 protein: CASSPVGAHNEKLFF. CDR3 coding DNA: TGCGCCAGCAGCCCCGTGGGGGCCCATAATGAAAAACTGTTTTTT.

The CDR3 region has the DNA TGTGCCAGCAGTGATAAAGGGGAGGCCTATGGCTACACCTTC. Protein product: CASSDKGEAYGYTF. The chain carries TRBV2 and TRBJ1-2; perhaps TRBD1 as D (5 bases). CDR1 SNHLY and CDR2 FYNNEI come from the germline V gene. The V and J ends lost 3 bases and 4 bases respectively, with 12 bases between them. The CDR3 has 14 amino acids.

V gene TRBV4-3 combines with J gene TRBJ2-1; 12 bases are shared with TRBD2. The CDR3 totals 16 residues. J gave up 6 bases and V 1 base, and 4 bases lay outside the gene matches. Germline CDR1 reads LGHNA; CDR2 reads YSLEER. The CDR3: CASSQVASGRANEQFF. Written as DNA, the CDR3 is TGCGCCAGCAGCCAAGTTGCTAGCGGGAGGGCCAATGAGCAGTTCTTC.

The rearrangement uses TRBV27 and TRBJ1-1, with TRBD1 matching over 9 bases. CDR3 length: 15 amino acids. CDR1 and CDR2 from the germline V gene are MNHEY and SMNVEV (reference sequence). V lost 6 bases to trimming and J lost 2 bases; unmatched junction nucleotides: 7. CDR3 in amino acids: CASSSWDRANTEAFF. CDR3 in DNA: TGTGCCAGCAGCTCCTGGGACAGGGCCAACACTGAAGCTTTCTTT.

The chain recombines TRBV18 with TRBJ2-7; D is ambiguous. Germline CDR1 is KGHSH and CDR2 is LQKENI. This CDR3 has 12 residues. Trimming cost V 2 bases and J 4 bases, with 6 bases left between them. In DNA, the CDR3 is TGTGCCAGCTCACCAGCGAATTACGAGCAGTACTTC. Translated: CASSPANYEQYF.

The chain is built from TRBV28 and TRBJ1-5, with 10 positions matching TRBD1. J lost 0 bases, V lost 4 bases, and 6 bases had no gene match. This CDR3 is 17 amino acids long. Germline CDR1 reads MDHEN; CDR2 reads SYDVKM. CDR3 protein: CASSSTTGGPSNQPQHF. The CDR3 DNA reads TGTGCCAGCAGTTCGACGACAGGGGGCCCTAGCAATCAGCCCCAGCATTTT.